These T cell receptor beta chains were read from a single sample in a study of T cell changes during pregnancy in multiple sclerosis. Profiling relied on immunoSEQ multiplex PCR, and the TCRdb table lists in-frame clones only, not all of them. This sample has tens of thousands of clones, with around 92% found just once. The material sequenced was peripheral blood, taken in the third trimester of pregnancy. Every receptor here comes from a female donor in good health, enrolled as a control in a pregnancy study. Each CDR3 is given with its conserved first and last residue.

TRBV19	TRBJ1-1	CASSSRTGDAEAFF
TRBV27	TRBJ2-1	CASSTDYSLFF
TRBV5-1	TRBJ1-2	CASSLIGQGYGYTF
TRBV13	TRBJ2-7	CASSRTTYEQYF
TRBV7-6	TRBJ2-7	CASSLSGTGNSYEQYF
TRBV19	TRBJ1-6	CASRQVDNSPLHF
TRBV11-2	TRBJ1-2	CASSPSPSSGYGYTF
TRBV5-1	TRBJ2-7	CASSLGRWGGGAYEQYF
TRBV5-1	TRBJ2-1	CASSKGQDSYNEQFF
TRBV28	TRBJ2-1	CASSFGGLAGGSYEQFF
TRBV13	TRBJ2-1	CASSLLGGSEQFF
TRBV5-4	TRBJ2-7	CASSSRTGQGFYEQYF
TRBV15	TRBJ1-2	CATSGGQGPYGYTF
TRBV28	TRBJ1-1	CASLLRGGGTEAFF
TRBV10-3	TRBJ2-1	CAISESSGSYNEQFF
TRBV2	TRBJ2-7	CASRNNEQYF
TRBV6-6	TRBJ2-7	CASSYSIDSRGVEQYF
TRBV25-1	TRBJ1-4	CASSDGVRGLTNEKLFF
TRBV28	TRBJ1-5	CASSLGTGNQPQHF
TRBV6-5	TRBJ1-2	CASSYFDRGRDGYTF
TRBV2	TRBJ2-5	CASKRTSGRAIQETQYF
TRBV4-2	TRBJ2-2	CASSQDKGLGLTNTGELFF
TRBV6-6	TRBJ2-1	CASSYLYNEQFF
TRBV4-1	TRBJ2-1	CASSHRGDEQFF
TRBV6-6	TRBJ2-7	CASSYSKGGQPHWSF
TRBV6-1	TRBJ1-2	CASSLQGARGYTF
TRBV5-1	TRBJ1-1	CASSLYSGGTNEAFF
TRBV7-9	TRBJ1-5	CASSSSTGGWDQPQHF
TRBV19	TRBJ2-5	CASSIRALAGVGETQYF
TRBV4-3	TRBJ1-5	CASSQGRGQPQHF
TRBV28	TRBJ1-5	CASSFTGNQPQHF
TRBV7-8	TRBJ1-1	CASSLSRDMNTEAFF
TRBV7-2	TRBJ1-4	CASSQTGTDYEKLFF
TRBV7-2	TRBJ2-3	CASSLSTDTQYF
TRBV11-2	TRBJ2-1	CASSFLAGGMVSYNEQFF
TRBV10-3	TRBJ2-5	CAISESSGTGGEETQYF
TRBV30	TRBJ1-3	CAWSLGGNTIYF
TRBV5-6	TRBJ2-7	CASSFRTSGGAMRTYEQYF
TRBV5-6	TRBJ1-1	CASSFRATEAFF
TRBV14	TRBJ1-6	CASSPPGQGSPLHF
TRBV5-1	TRBJ2-2	CASSRGDTGELFF
TRBV18	TRBJ1-5	CASSPQGNQPQHF
TRBV2	TRBJ1-1	CASREDRAMNTEAFF
TRBV19	TRBJ1-2	CASSRMGDRGNGYTF
TRBV19	TRBJ1-1	CASSSRGGGTEAFF
TRBV4-3	TRBJ2-7	CASRENRGSSYEQYF
TRBV5-1	TRBJ1-6	CASSAGTGGNNSPLHF
TRBV28	TRBJ1-1	CASRSTTPRAFF
TRBV14	TRBJ2-1	CASSGAGYEQFF
TRBV6-1	TRBJ1-5	CASSERGPGVGSNQPQHF
TRBV19	TRBJ2-7	CASSDPVLAGSSYEQYF
TRBV4-3	TRBJ1-2	CASSQEWGVRGYGYTF
TRBV7-2	TRBJ2-7	CASSFPLDGESYEQYF
TRBV7-2	TRBJ2-5	CASSLQQGGNQYF
TRBV18	TRBJ2-7	CASSPGGYEQYF